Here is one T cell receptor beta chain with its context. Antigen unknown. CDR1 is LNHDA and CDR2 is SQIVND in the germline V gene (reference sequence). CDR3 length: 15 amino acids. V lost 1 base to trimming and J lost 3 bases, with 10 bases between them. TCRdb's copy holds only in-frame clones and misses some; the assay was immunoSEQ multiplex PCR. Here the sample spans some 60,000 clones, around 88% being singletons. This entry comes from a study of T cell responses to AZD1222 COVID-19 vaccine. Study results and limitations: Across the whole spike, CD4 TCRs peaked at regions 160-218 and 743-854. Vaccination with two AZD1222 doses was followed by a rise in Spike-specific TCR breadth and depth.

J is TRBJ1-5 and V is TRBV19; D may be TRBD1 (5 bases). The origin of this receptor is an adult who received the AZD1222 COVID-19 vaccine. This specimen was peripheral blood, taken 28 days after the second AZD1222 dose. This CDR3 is CASSIGGRPNQPQHF. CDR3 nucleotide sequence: TGTGCCAGTAGTATAGGGGGACGGCCCAATCAGCCCCAGCATTTT.